Presented here are 30 T cell receptor beta chains from one specimen sequenced in a study of blood T cell repertoires in COVID-19. Method: immunoSEQ multiplex PCR; TCRdb's copy keeps in-frame clones and lacks some. The sample includes 50,000 or so clones, 70% to 90% seen only once; the top ten take approximately 5%. Sequencing input: peripheral blood. Every receptor here comes from a man aged 40-50 years with active COVID-19.

This chain connects TRBV7-9 to TRBJ1-2; no clear D. CDR3 length equals 13 residues. Trimming took off 3 bases at V and 4 bases at J, with 9 bases between the two ends. Germline CDR1 SEHNR, CDR2 FQNEAQ (reference sequence). In DNA form, the CDR3 reads TGTGCCAGCAGCTTGCCGGGTGGCTATGGCTACACCTTC. Translating gives CASSLPGGYGYTF.

The chain is built from TRBV10-3 and TRBJ2-2; no clear D. V lost 3 bases and J 3 bases, leaving 8 bases between the germline ends. Germline CDR1 is ENHRY and CDR2 is SYGVKD. CDR3 size: 14 residues. CDR3 residues: CAISDKLYTGELFF. The CDR3 DNA reads TGTGCCATCAGTGATAAACTATACACCGGGGAGCTGTTTTTT.

The chain employs TRBV9 and TRBJ1-6; 9 bases agree with TRBD1. The CDR3 extends over 15 amino acids. From germline, CDR1 is SGDLS and CDR2 YYNGEE. The V and J ends lost 6 bases and 7 bases, in that order; junction bases with no gene match: 8. As DNA, the CDR3 is TGTGCCAGCAACCCGGGGGACAGGGAAAATTCACCCCTCCACTTT. Its translation is CASNPGDRENSPLHF.

The chain combines TRBV5-6 with TRBJ2-7; 10 nucleotides match TRBD2. The CDR3 is 16 amino acids. CDR1 is SGHDT, CDR2 YYEEEE, per germline. With V trimmed by 5 bases and J by 3 bases, 11 bases remained unmatched. CDR3 nucleotides: TGTGCCAGCAGGCTTAGGACTAGCGGAACCCGCTACGAGCAGTACTTC. This sequence encodes CASRLRTSGTRYEQYF.

Concerning this clone: Without the conserved terminal phenylalanine or tryptophan, this CDR3 likely stems from a read error. It is unclear where the CDR3 begins or ends on the DNA, so no DNA is shown, and the CDR3 is as TCRdb lists it. This sequence joins TRBV21-1 and TRBJ1-1. TRBV21-1 is noted as a pseudogene. The length of the CDR3 is 14 amino acids, counting both ends. The CDR3 is CASSLRGENTEAFL.

The gene calls are TRBV7-9 and TRBJ1-1; D is unresolved. Trimming removed 0 bases from V and 7 bases from J, with 9 bases in between. The germline CDR1 and CDR2 sequences are SEHNR and FQNEAQ (reference sequence). The CDR3 totals 13 residues. The CDR3 reads CASSLAVGVEAFF. CDR3 sequence (DNA): TGTGCCAGCAGCTTAGCGGTAGGAGTTGAAGCTTTCTTT.

The CDR3 protein is CASSEARGTEAFF. As DNA, the CDR3 is TGTGCCAGCAGTGAAGCCCGAGGCACTGAAGCTTTCTTT. The chain has TRBV6-1 and TRBJ1-1; D is ambiguous. CDR3 length: 13 amino acids. Germline CDR1 reads MNHNS; CDR2 reads SASEGT. V lost 0 bases, J lost 4 bases, and 6 bases lay in between.

J is TRBJ2-1 and V is TRBV10-2; TRBD2 aligns across 7 bases. Unmatched junction bases numbered 18, after V lost 2 bases and J lost 5 bases. Germline loops: CDR1 WSHSY, CDR2 SAAADI. The CDR3 extends over 19 amino acids. The CDR3 DNA is TGCGCCAGCAGTGAGAGGGCTAGCGGAAGCCTCCCCGGGAACAATGAGCAGTTCTTC. It is translated as CASSERASGSLPGNNEQFF.

The chain is built from TRBV19 and TRBJ1-1, with 7 bases matching TRBD1. The V and J ends lost 7 bases and 7 bases, in that order; junction bases with no gene match: 6. Germline-derived CDR1 and CDR2 are LNHDA and SQIVND (reference sequence). The CDR3 runs 12 residues. The CDR3 here is CASKLTGIEAFF. The CDR3, as DNA: TGTGCCAGTAAACTGACAGGGATTGAAGCTTTCTTT.

In its sample, this clone was seen once. V gene TRBV6-6 combines with J gene TRBJ1-4, with D perhaps matching TRBD1 (6 bases). The CDR3 contains 14 residues. The germline gives CDR1 MNHNY, CDR2 SVGAGI (reference sequence). V lost 7 bases, J lost 4 bases, and 13 bases lay in between. CDR3 bases: TGTGCCAGCATCGCTGGGGGCAATAATGAAAAACTGTTTTTT. This encodes CASIAGGNNEKLFF.

In this sample, this clone turned up a few times. The V and J genes are TRBV5-1 and TRBJ2-1; tentatively, D is TRBD2 (7 bases). The germline V and J ends were trimmed by 0 bases and 8 bases, with 12 bases remaining between them. The CDR3 is 14 amino acids. Germline CDR1 is SGHRS and CDR2 is YFSETQ. The CDR3 DNA follows: TGCGCCAGCAGCTTGGGAGGCGGGGGCGATGAGCAGTTCTTC. Translating gives CASSLGGGGDEQFF.

V usage is TRBV5-1 and J usage is TRBJ2-7, with 12 positions matching TRBD2. Germline V gene sequence: CDR1 SGHRS, CDR2 YFSETQ. The CDR3 is 16 amino acids. The trim removed 4 bases at V and 0 bases at J, leaving 5 bases unmatched. CDR3 bases: TGCGCCAGCAGCCCGGGACTAGCGGGCCCCTCCTACGAGCAGTACTTC. It specifies CASSPGLAGPSYEQYF.

This chain connects TRBV7-9 to TRBJ2-7, with TRBD1 identical over 8 bases. The CDR3 totals 14 residues. The J segment lost 1 base and the V segment lost 3 bases, leaving 2 bases of the junction unmatched. The germline V gene has CDR1 SEHNR and CDR2 FQNEAQ (reference sequence). CDR3 DNA: TGTGCCAGCAGCTTGGGACAGGCATCCTACGAGCAGTACTTC. Amino acids: CASSLGQASYEQYF.

The genes are TRBV27 and TRBJ2-5; D may be TRBD2 (5 bases). Germline CDR1 is MNHEY and CDR2 is SMNVEV (reference sequence). V was clipped by 5 bases and J by 4 bases, with 14 bases between them. The CDR3 consists of 14 residues. In DNA, the CDR3 is TGTGCCAGCAGTGTACCGGGAAGAATAGAGACCCAGTACTTC. Its translation is CASSVPGRIETQYF.

In DNA form, the CDR3 reads TGTGCCAGCAGCCCCCGGGTCACCGGGGAGACCCAGTACTTC. Translated, it gives CASSPRVTGETQYF. The chain combines TRBV11-2 with TRBJ2-5; no clear D. The CDR3 has 14 amino acids. V lost 5 bases and J 5 bases, leaving 15 bases between the germline ends. Germline values: CDR1 SGHAT, CDR2 FQNNGV.

This clone was seen only a few times. J is TRBJ2-3 and V is TRBV28; D remains unclear. The V end was cut by 5 bases, the J end by 0 bases, with 12 bases between. The CDR3 has 15 residues. CDR1 is MDHEN, CDR2 SYDVKM, per germline. CDR3 loop: CASSLPPTSTDTQYF. CDR3 DNA: TGTGCCAGCAGTCTGCCGCCGACTAGCACAGATACGCAGTATTTT.

This rearrangement joins TRBV18 to TRBJ2-1; D is possibly TRBD2 (5 bases). Germline loops: CDR1 KGHSH, CDR2 LQKENI. This CDR3 contains 14 residues. V was clipped by 7 bases and J by 9 bases, with 19 bases between them. The CDR3 here is CASYETRGGGEQFF. The DNA for the CDR3 is TGTGCCAGCTATGAGACTCGTGGAGGCGGTGAGCAGTTCTTC.

The chain uses TRBV6-4 and TRBJ2-3; D may be TRBD1 (5 bases). The CDR3 contains 13 residues. Per germline, CDR1 MRHNA and CDR2 SNTAGT. V was cut by 3 bases and J by 1 base, with 5 bases left in between. CDR3 sequence (DNA): TGTGCCAGCAGTGAAGGGGGCACAGATACGCAGTATTTT. Translation: CASSEGGTDTQYF.

V gene TRBV27 combines with J gene TRBJ2-5, with unresolved D. The V end lost 3 bases, the J end lost 0 bases, and 5 bases lay between the germline ends. CDR3 size: 13 residues. Germline lookup yields CDR1 MNHEY and CDR2 SMNVEV (reference sequence). The CDR3 is CASSFTHQETQYF. In DNA, the CDR3 is TGTGCCAGCAGTTTCACACACCAAGAGACCCAGTACTTC.

The chain joins TRBV30 to TRBJ2-7, with TRBD1 matching over 7 bases. The CDR3 has 13 residues. V lost 1 base and J lost 3; bases outside the gene matches: 3. Per the germline V gene, CDR1 is GTSNPN and CDR2 is SVGIG (reference sequence). CDR3 sequence: CAWSGDRNYEQYF. CDR3 nucleotide sequence: TGTGCCTGGAGTGGGGACAGAAACTACGAGCAGTACTTC. The variable domain in full, completed from reference TRBV30 and TRBJ2-7, reads SQTIHQWPATLVQPVGSPLSLECTVEGTSNPNLYWYRQAAGRGLQLLFYSVGIGQISSEVPQNLSASRPQDRQFILSSKKLLLSDSGFYLCAWSGDRNYEQYFGPGTRLTVT.

The chain links TRBV3-1 (or the pseudogene TRBV3-2) to TRBJ1-6, with D unresolved. V gave up 0 bases and J gave up 2 bases, with 11 bases separating them. The CDR3 consists of 17 residues. Per germline, CDR1 LGHDT and CDR2 YNNKEL (reference sequence). The DNA for the CDR3 is TGTGCCAGCAGCCAAGACGGGATACGAACCTATAATTCACCCCTCCACTTT. Residues: CASSQDGIRTYNSPLHF.

This chain uses TRBV11-2 with TRBJ2-5, with 7 nucleotides matching TRBD2. Germline V CDR1 and CDR2: SGHAT, FQNNGV. The junction had 14 bases not matched to a gene; V was cut back by 5 bases and J by 5 bases. The CDR3 has 16 amino acids. The CDR3 loop is CASSVSRYRGVETQYF. The CDR3 region has the DNA TGTGCCAGCAGCGTATCCAGATATCGGGGGGTGGAGACCCAGTACTTC.

The rearrangement uses TRBV5-1 and TRBJ1-1; tentative D call: TRBD1 (5 bases). The CDR3 spans 17 residues. Germline CDR1 SGHRS, CDR2 YFSETQ. Trimming removed 2 bases from V and 1 base from J, with 18 bases in between. CDR3 amino acids: CASSLRGWNAGNTEAFF. The CDR3 nucleotides read TGCGCCAGCAGCTTACGGGGGTGGAACGCGGGGAACACTGAAGCTTTCTTT.

The V gene is TRBV28, the J gene TRBJ1-5, with D unresolved. The V gene lost 5 bases and the J gene lost 4 bases, with 15 bases spanning the gap. The CDR3 runs to 15 residues. Germline assignment: CDR1 MDHEN and CDR2 SYDVKM. This CDR3 reads CASSHGSDPNQPQHF. The CDR3 nucleotides read TGTGCCAGCAGTCACGGGTCCGATCCTAATCAGCCCCAGCATTTT.

This rearrangement joins TRBV7-9 to TRBJ1-2; no definite D call. Germline CDR1 reads SEHNR; CDR2 reads FQNEAQ (reference sequence). Trimming stripped 5 bases from V and 5 bases from J, with 9 bases between. The CDR3 loop spans 12 amino acids. CDR3 sequence (DNA): TGTGCCAGCAGCGCGGCGGGATATGGCTACACCTTC. This gives the protein CASSAAGYGYTF.

This clone was found a few times. The chain carries TRBV3-1 (or the pseudogene TRBV3-2) and TRBJ2-7; weak D call: TRBD2 (6 bases). Trimming took 4 bases from V and 2 from J, leaving 9 bases between them. This CDR3 is 13 amino acids long. CDR1 LGHDT and CDR2 YNNKEL come from the germline V gene (reference sequence). The CDR3 nucleotides read TGTGCCAGCAGCCGGACTATCACCTACGAGCAGTACTTC. Its protein product is CASSRTITYEQYF.

The chain carries TRBV28 and TRBJ2-5, with TRBD1 identical over 7 bases. CDR3 size: 14 residues. From germline, CDR1 is MDHEN and CDR2 SYDVKM. With 6 bases clipped from V and 4 bases from J, the junction kept 8 bases outside the gene matches. The CDR3 region has the DNA TGTGCCAGCAGAACCGTAGGGGGCTTAGAGACCCAGTACTTC. Its protein product is CASRTVGGLETQYF.

The genes are TRBV19 and TRBJ1-5; TRBD1 aligns across 7 bases. From germline, CDR1 is LNHDA and CDR2 SQIVND (reference sequence). The CDR3 extends over 15 amino acids. Trimming took 4 bases from V and 1 from J; bases not matched to a gene: 4. CDR3 amino acids: CASSRQGVSNQPQHF. The CDR3, as DNA: TGTGCCAGTAGTAGGCAGGGGGTCAGCAATCAGCCCCAGCATTTT. The whole variable domain, filled in from reference TRBV19 and TRBJ1-5, reads DGGITQSPKYLFRKEGQNVTLSCEQNLNHDAMYWYRQDPGQGLRLIYYSQIVNDFQKGDIAEGYSVSREKKESFPLTVTSAQKNPTAFYLCASSRQGVSNQPQHFGDGTRLSIL.

This clone was seen a few times. V is TRBV6-5 and J is TRBJ1-6; 9 positions match TRBD1. There are 14 residues in the CDR3. Germline CDR1 and CDR2: MNHEY and SVGAGI. V was pared by 5 bases and J by 10 bases, with 6 bases of the junction left unmatched. The CDR3 DNA follows: TGTGCCAGCAGTCGACAGGGGGTAGAATCACCCCTCCACTTT. Translation: CASSRQGVESPLHF.

The chain links TRBV6-5 to TRBJ1-5, with D tentatively TRBD1 (6 bases). This CDR3 contains 15 residues. Trimming shortened V by 6 bases and J by 0 bases, and 12 bases separated the two germline ends. Germline V gene lookup returns CDR1 MNHEY and CDR2 SVGAGI. This chain's CDR3 is CASRPQGPSNQPQHF. The DNA of the CDR3 is TGTGCCAGCAGGCCACAGGGTCCTAGCAATCAGCCCCAGCATTTT.